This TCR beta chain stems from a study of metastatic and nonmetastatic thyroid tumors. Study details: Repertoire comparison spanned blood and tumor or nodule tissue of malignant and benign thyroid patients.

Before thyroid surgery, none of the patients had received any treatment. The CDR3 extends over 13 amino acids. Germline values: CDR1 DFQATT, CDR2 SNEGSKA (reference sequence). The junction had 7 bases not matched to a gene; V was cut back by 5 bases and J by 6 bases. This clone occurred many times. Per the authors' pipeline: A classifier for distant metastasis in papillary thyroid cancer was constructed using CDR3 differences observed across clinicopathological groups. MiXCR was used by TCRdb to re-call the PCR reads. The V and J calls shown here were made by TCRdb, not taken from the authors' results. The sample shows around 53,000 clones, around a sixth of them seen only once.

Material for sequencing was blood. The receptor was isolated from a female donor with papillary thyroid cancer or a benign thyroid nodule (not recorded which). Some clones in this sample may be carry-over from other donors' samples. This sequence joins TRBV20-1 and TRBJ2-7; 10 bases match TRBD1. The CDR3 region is CSAGGQGRTEQYF. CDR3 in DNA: TGCAGTGCTGGGGGACAGGGGAGGACCGAGCAGTACTTC.